This TCR beta chain was sequenced during a study of brain T cells in children with intractable seizures. General study points: Only CDR3 sequence similarity suggested viral specificity, without known HCMV serostatus. Absence of clones before surgery may stem from lower sequencing depth.

A remark on this clone: What it binds is unknown.

The data were produced by immunoSEQ multiplex PCR, yet TCRdb's version contains in-frame clones alone and is incomplete. The sample yields around 100,000 clones, roughly 94% seen once. Surgery cases with the highest brain T cell transcript signatures were chosen for sequencing. Pre-surgery treatment included at least one anti-epileptic drug. Per germline, CDR1 SGHRS and CDR2 YFSETQ. The CDR3 consists of 15 residues. Trimming removed 4 bases from V and 4 bases from J; junction bases left unmatched: 3. Sequencing was performed on peripheral blood, taken at surgery. The receptor's source is a boy in the first two years of life with hemimegalencephaly and intractable seizures. The gene calls are TRBV5-1 and TRBJ2-1, with 12 bases identical to TRBD2. The CDR3 here is CASSLGTSGYNEQFF. The DNA for the CDR3 is TGCGCCAGCAGCCTCGGGACTAGCGGGTACAATGAGCAGTTCTTC. Filled out from reference TRBV5-1 and TRBJ2-1, the complete variable domain reads KAGVTQTPRYLIKTRGQQVTLSCSPISGHRSVSWYQQTPGQGLQFLFEYFSETQRNKGNFPGRFSGRQFSNSRSEMNVSTLELGDSALYLCASSLGTSGYNEQFFGPGTRLTVL.